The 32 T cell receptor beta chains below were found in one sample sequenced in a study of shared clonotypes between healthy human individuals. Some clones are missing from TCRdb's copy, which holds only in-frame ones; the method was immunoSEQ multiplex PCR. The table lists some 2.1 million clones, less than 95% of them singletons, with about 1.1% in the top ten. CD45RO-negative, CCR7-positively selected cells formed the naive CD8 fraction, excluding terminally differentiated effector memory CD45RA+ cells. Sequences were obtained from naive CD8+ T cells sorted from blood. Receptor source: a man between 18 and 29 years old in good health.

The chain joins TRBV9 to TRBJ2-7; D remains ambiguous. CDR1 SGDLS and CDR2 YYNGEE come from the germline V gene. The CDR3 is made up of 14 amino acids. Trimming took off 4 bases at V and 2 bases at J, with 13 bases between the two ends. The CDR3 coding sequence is TGTGCCAGCAGCCCAAGACCCTTTACCTACGAGCAGTACTTC. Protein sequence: CASSPRPFTYEQYF.

The CDR3: CASSGRDYGYTF. The CDR3 bases are TGCGCCAGCAGCGGGAGGGACTATGGCTACACCTTC. The chain combines TRBV5-1 with TRBJ1-2; no definite D call. V lost 4 bases and J 3 bases, leaving 7 bases between the germline ends. This CDR3 region has 12 residues. Germline V gives CDR1 SGHRS, CDR2 YFSETQ.

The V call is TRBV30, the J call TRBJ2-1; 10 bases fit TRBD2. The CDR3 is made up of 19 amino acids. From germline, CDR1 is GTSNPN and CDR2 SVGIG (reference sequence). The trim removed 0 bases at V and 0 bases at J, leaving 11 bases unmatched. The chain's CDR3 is CAWSVLKREGTHSYNEQFF. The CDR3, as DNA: TGTGCCTGGAGTGTACTTAAGCGGGAGGGAACCCACTCCTACAATGAGCAGTTCTTC.

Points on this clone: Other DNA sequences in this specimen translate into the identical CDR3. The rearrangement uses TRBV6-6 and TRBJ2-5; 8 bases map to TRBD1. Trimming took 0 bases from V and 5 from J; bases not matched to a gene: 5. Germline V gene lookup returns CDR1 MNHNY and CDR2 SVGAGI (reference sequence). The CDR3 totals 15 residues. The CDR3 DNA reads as TGTGCCAGCAGTTACTCAGCAGGGGGCGGGGAGACCCAGTACTTC. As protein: CASSYSAGGGETQYF.

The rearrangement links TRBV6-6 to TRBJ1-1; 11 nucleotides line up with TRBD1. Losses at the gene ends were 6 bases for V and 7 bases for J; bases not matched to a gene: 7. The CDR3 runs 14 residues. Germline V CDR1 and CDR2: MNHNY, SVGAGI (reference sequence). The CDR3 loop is CASSWTGGGCEAFF. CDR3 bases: TGTGCCAGCAGCTGGACAGGGGGCGGGTGTGAAGCTTTCTTT.

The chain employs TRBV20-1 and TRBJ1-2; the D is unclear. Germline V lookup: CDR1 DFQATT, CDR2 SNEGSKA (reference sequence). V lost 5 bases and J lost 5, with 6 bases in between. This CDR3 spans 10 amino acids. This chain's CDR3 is CSAATYGYTF. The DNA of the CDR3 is TGCAGTGCTGCCACTTATGGCTACACCTTC.

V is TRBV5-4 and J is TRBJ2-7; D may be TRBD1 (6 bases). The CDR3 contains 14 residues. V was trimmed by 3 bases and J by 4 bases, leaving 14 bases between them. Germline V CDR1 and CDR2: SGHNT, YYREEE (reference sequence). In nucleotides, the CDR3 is TGTGCCAGCAGCTATGGAGGACAGACTTACGAGCAGTACTTC. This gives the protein CASSYGGQTYEQYF.

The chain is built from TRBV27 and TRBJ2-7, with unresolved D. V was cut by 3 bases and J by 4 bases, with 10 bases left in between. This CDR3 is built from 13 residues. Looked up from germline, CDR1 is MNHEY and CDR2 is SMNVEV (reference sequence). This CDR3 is CASSFARRYEQYF. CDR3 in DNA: TGTGCCAGCAGTTTCGCCAGGCGGTACGAGCAGTACTTC.

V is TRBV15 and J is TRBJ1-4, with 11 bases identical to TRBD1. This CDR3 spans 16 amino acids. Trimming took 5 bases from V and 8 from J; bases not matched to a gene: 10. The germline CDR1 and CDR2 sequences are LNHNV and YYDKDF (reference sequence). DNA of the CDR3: TGTGCCACCAGCTACGGGACAGGGGGACAAGGGGAAAAACTGTTTTTT. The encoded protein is CATSYGTGGQGEKLFF.

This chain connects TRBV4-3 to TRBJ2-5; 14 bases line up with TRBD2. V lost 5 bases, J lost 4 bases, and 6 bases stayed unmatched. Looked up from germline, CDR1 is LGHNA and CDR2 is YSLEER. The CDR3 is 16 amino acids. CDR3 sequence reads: CASSKGLAGGLETQYF. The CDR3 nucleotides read TGCGCCAGCAGCAAAGGACTAGCGGGAGGCCTAGAGACCCAGTACTTC.

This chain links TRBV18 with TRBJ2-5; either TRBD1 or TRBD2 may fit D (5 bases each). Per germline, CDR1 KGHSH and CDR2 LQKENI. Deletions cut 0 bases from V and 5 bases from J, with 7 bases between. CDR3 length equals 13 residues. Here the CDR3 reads CASSPPEGETQYF. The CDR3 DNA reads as TGTGCCAGCTCACCACCTGAGGGGGAGACCCAGTACTTC.

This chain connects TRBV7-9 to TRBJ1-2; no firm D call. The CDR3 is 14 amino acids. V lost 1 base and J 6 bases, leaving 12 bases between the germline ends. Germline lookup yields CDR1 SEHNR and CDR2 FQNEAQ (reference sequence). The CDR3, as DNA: TGTGCCAGCAGCTTAGGGGGTTGGGTGGATGGCTACACCTTC. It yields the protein CASSLGGWVDGYTF.

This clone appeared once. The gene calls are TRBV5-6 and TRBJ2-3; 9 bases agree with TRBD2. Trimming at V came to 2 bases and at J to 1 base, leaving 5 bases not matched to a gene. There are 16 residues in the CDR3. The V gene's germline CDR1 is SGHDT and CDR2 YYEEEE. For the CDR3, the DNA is TGTGCCAGCAGCTTTCCCATAGCGGGAGGCACAGATACGCAGTATTTT. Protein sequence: CASSFPIAGGTDTQYF. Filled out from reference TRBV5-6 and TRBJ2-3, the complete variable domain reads DAGVTQSPTHLIKTRGQQVTLRCSPKSGHDTVSWYQQALGQGPQFIFQYYEEEERQRGNFPDRFSGHQFPNYSSELNVNALLLGDSALYLCASSFPIAGGTDTQYFGPGTRLTVL.

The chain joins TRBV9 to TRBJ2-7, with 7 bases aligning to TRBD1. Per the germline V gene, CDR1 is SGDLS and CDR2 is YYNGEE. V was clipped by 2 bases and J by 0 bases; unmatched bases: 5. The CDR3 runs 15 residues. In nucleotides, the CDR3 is TGTGCCAGCAGCGTTCCGGGACAGTACTCCTACGAGCAGTACTTC. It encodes CASSVPGQYSYEQYF.

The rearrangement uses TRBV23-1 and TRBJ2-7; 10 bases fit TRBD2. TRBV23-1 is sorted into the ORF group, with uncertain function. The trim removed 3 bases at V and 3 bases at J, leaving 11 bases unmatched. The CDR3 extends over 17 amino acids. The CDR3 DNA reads TGCGCCAGCAGTCACCCCAAAGCGACTAGCGGGTACTACGAGCAGTACTTC. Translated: CASSHPKATSGYYEQYF.

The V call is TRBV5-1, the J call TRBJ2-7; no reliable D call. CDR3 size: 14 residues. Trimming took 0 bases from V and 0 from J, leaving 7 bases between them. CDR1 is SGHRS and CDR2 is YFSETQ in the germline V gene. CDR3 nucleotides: TGCGCCAGCAGCTTGGACCGGAACTCCTACGAGCAGTACTTC. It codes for CASSLDRNSYEQYF.

In DNA form, the CDR3 reads TGTGCCAGCAGTGAAGGGACAGCCCTTTTGGAAAAACTGTTTTTT. The encoded protein is CASSEGTALLEKLFF. V and J are TRBV6-1 and TRBJ1-4, with a possible D match to TRBD1 (6 bases). The germline CDR1 and CDR2 sequences are MNHNS and SASEGT. V lost 1 base to trimming and J lost 8 bases, with 14 bases between them. CDR3 length equals 15 residues.

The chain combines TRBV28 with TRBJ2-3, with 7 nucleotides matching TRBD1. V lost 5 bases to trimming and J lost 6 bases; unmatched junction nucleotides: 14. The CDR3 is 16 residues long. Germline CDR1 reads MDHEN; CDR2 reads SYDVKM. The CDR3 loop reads CASSEDRRNLGDTQYF. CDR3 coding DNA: TGTGCCAGCAGTGAGGACAGGAGGAACCTGGGGGATACGCAGTATTTT.

The CDR3 sequence: CASSLLADTEAFF. CDR3 sequence (DNA): TGCGCCAGCAGCTTGTTGGCAGACACTGAAGCTTTCTTT. The rearrangement links TRBV5-1 to TRBJ1-1; D remains unclear. CDR3 length: 13 amino acids. Germline V CDR1 and CDR2: SGHRS, YFSETQ. Trimming shortened V by 1 base and J by 3 bases, and 7 bases separated the two germline ends.

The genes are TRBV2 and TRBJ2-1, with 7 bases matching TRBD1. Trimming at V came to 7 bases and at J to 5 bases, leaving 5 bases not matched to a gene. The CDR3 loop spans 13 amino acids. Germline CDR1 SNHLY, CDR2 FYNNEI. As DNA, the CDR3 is TGTGCCAGCACTGGGACAGAAAACAATGAGCAGTTCTTC. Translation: CASTGTENNEQFF.

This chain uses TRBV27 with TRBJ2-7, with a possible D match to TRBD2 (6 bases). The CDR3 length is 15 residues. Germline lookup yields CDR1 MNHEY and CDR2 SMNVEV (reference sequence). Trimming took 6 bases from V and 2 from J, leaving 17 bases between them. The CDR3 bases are TGTGCCAGCAGGTCCCTGGGACTCCCGCCCTACGAGCAGTACTTC. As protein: CASRSLGLPPYEQYF.

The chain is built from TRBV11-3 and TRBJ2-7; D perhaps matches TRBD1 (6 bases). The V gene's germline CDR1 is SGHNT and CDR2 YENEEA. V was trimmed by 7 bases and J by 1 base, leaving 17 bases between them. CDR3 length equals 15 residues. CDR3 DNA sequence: TGTGCCAGCAACGTCTGGCCAGGGGAATCCTACGAGCAGTACTTC. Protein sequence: CASNVWPGESYEQYF.

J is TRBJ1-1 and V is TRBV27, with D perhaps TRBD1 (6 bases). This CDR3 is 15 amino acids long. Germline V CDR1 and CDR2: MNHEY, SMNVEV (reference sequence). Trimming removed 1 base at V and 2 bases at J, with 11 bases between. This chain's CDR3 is CASSLYTGTNTEAFF. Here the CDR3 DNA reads TGTGCCAGCAGTTTATATACAGGGACCAACACTGAAGCTTTCTTT.

CDR3 loop: CASKLTEGTEAFF. The CDR3 coding sequence is TGTGCCAGCAAACTAACCGAGGGGACTGAAGCTTTCTTT. The rearrangement uses TRBV2 and TRBJ1-1; D might be TRBD1 (5 bases). The CDR3 runs to 13 residues. The germline V and J ends were trimmed by 7 bases and 5 bases, with 14 bases remaining between them. Per the germline V gene, CDR1 is SNHLY and CDR2 is FYNNEI.

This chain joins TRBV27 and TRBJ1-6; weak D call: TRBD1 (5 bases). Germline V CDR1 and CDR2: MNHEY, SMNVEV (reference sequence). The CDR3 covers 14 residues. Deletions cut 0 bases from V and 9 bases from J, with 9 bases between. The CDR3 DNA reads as TGTGCCAGCAGTTTATCAGGGGAGGGTTCACCCCTCCACTTT. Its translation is CASSLSGEGSPLHF.

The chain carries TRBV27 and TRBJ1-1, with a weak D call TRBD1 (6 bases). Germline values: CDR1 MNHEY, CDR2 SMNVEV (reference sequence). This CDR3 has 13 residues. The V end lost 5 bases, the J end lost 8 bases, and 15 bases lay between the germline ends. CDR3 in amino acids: CASSLQDGQEAFF. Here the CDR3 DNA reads TGTGCCAGCAGTCTACAAGATGGACAGGAAGCTTTCTTT.

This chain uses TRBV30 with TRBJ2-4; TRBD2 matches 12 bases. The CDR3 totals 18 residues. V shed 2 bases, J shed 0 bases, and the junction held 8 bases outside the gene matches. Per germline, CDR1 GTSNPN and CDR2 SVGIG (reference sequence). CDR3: CAWSPGLAGPLAKNIQYF. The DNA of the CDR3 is TGTGCCTGGAGTCCGGGACTAGCGGGCCCCTTAGCCAAAAACATTCAGTACTTC.

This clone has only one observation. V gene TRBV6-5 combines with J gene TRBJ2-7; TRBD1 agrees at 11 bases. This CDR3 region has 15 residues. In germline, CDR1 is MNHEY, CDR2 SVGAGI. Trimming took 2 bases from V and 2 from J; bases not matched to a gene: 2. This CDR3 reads CASSYKGQGAYEQYF. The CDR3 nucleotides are TGTGCCAGCAGTTACAAGGGACAGGGGGCCTACGAGCAGTACTTC.

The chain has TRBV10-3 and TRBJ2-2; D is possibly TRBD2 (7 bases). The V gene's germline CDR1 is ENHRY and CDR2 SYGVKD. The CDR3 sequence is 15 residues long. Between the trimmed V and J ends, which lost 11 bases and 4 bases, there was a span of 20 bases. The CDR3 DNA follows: TGTGCCGCCCGGGGGGCTGCACAATTCACCGGGGAGCTGTTTTTT. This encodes CAARGAAQFTGELFF.

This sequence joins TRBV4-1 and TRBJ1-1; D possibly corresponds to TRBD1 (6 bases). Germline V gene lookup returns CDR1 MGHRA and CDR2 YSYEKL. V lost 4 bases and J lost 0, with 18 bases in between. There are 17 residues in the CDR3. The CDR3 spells CASSPTGLGLMNTEAFF. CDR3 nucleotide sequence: TGCGCCAGCAGCCCCACAGGGTTGGGCCTCATGAACACTGAAGCTTTCTTT.

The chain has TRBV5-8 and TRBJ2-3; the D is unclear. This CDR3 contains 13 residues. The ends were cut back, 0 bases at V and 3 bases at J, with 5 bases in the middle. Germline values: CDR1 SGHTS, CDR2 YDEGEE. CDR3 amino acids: CASSLAWTDTQYF. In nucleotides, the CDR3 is TGTGCCAGCAGCTTGGCCTGGACAGATACGCAGTATTTT.

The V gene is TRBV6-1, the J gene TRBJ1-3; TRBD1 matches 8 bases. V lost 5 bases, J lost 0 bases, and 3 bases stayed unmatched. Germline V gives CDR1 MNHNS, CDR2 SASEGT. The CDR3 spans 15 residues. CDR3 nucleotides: TGTGCCAGCAGTATGGACAGGGCCTCTGGAAACACCATATATTTT. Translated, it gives CASSMDRASGNTIYF.